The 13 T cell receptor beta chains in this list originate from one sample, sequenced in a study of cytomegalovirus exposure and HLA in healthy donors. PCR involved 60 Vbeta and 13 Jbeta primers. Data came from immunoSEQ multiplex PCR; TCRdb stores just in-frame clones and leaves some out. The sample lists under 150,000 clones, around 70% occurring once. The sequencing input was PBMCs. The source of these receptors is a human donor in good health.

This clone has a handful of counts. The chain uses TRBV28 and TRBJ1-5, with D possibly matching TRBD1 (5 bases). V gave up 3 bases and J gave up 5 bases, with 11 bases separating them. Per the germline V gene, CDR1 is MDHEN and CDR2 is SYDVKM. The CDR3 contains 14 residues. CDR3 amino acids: CASSFPTVYQPQHF. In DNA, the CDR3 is TGTGCCAGCAGTTTCCCGACAGTGTATCAGCCCCAGCATTTT.

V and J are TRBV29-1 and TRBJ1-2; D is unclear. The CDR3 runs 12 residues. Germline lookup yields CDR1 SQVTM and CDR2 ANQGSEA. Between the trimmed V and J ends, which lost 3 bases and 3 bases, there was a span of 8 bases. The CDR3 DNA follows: TGCAGCGTTGACGGGGAAGACTATGGCTACACCTTC. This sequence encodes CSVDGEDYGYTF.

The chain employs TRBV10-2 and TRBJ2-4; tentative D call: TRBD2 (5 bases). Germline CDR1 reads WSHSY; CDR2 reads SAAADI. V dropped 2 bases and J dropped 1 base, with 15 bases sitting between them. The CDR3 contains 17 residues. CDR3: CASSERTGVLAKNIQYF. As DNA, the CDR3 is TGCGCCAGCAGTGAGAGGACCGGGGTACTGGCCAAAAACATTCAGTACTTC.

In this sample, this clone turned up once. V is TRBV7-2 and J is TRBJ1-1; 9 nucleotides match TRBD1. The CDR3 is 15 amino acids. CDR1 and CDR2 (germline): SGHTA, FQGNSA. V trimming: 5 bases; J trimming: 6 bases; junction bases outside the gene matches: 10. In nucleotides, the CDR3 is TGTGCCAGCAGCAAAACAGGGGGCCGGAGCGCTGAAGCTTTCTTT. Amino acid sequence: CASSKTGGRSAEAFF.

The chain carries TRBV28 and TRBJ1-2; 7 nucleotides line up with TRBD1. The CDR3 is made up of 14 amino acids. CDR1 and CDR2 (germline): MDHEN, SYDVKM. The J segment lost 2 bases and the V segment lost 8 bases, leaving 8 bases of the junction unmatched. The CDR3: CASGGQAINYGYTF. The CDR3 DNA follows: TGTGCCAGCGGCGGACAGGCGATAAACTATGGCTACACCTTC.

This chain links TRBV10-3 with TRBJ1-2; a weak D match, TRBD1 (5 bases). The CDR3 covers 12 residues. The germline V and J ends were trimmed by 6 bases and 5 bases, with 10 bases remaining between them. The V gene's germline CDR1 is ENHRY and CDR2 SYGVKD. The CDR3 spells CAIRGGSYGYTF. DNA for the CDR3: TGTGCCATCAGGGGGGGGTCTTATGGCTACACCTTC.

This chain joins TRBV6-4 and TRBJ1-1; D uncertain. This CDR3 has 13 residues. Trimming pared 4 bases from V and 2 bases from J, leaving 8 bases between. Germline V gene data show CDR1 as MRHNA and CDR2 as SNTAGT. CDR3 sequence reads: CASSAQYNTEAFF. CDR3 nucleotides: TGTGCCAGCAGTGCACAATACAACACTGAAGCTTTCTTT.

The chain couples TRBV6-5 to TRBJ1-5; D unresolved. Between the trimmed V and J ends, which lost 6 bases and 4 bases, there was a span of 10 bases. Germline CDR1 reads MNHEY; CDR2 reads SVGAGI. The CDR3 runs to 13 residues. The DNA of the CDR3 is TGTGCCAGCAGCCCGGGGTATAATCAGCCCCAGCATTTT. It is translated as CASSPGYNQPQHF.

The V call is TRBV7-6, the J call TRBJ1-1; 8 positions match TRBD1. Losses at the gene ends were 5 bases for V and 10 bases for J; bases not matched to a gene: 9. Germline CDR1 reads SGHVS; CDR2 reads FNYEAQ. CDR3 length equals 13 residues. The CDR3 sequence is CASSGGDRTGAFF. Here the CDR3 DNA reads TGTGCCAGCAGCGGGGGGGACAGGACGGGAGCTTTCTTT.

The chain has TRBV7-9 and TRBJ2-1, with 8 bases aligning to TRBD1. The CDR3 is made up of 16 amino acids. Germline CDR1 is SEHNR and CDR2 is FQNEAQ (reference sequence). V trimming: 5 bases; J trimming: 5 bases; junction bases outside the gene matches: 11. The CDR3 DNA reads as TGTGCCAGCAGCCTCCGGACAGGGATTATCCACAATGAGCAGTTCTTC. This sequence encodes CASSLRTGIIHNEQFF.

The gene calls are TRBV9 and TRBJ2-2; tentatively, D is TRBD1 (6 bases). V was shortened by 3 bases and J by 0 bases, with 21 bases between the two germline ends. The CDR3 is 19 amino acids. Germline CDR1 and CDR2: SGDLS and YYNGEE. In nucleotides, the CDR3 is TGTGCCAGCAGCGCCCGCCTCGGACAGAGACTTACGAACACCGGGGAGCTGTTTTTT. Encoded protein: CASSARLGQRLTNTGELFF. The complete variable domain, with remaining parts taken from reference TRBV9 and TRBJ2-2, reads DSGVTQTPKHLITATGQRVTLRCSPRSGDLSVYWYQQSLDQGLQFLIQYYNGEERAKGNILERFSAQQFPDLHSELNLSSLELGDSALYFCASSARLGQRLTNTGELFFGEGSRLTVL.

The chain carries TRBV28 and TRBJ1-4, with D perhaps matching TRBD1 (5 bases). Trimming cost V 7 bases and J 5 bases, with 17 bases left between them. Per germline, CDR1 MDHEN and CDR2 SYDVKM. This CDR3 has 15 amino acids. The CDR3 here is CASTNQGLMNEKLFF. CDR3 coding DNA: TGTGCCAGCACAAACCAGGGACTGATGAATGAAAAACTGTTTTTT.

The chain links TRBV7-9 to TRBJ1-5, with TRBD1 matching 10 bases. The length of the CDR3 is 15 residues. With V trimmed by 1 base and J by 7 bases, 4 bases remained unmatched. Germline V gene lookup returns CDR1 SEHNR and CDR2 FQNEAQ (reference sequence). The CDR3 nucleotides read TGTGCCAGCAGCTTAGGGGACAGGGGTGGCCAGCCCCAGCATTTT. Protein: CASSLGDRGGQPQHF. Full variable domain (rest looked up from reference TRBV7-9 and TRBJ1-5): DTGVSQNPRHKITKRGQNVTFRCDPISEHNRLYWYRQTLGQGPEFLTYFQNEAQLEKSRLLSDRFSAERPKGSFSTLEIQRTEQGDSAMYLCASSLGDRGGQPQHFGDGTRLSIL.